These 14 T cell receptor beta chains were all obtained from the same sample, sequenced in a study of neurological immune-mediated disorders. TCRdb ran MiXCR on the 5' RACE reads and lists one entry per CDR3 protein. The sample lists under 80,000 distinct CDR3 sequences; approximately 4.1% were seen once. Sequencing input: PBMCs. The receptors here all came from a man aged 25-45 years with multiple sclerosis.

In DNA, the CDR3 is TGTGCCAGCAGCCCGACGGGAGGCCTCCACGAGCAGTACTTC. Its protein product is CASSPTGGLHEQYF. The genes are TRBV7-6 and TRBJ2-7; 7 nucleotides agree with TRBD2. The CDR3 contains 14 residues. CDR1 SGHVS and CDR2 FNYEAQ come from the germline V gene. J was trimmed by 5 bases and V by 5 bases; bases with no gene match: 9.

This clonotype has at least ten counts. V and J are TRBV29-1 and TRBJ2-3, with a possible D match to TRBD2 (6 bases). The ends were cut back, 3 bases at V and 3 bases at J, with 13 bases in the middle. The CDR3 runs 14 residues. CDR1 is SQVTM, CDR2 ANQGSEA, per germline. For the CDR3, the DNA is TGCAGCGTTGAGGGGGGTAAGGGGACAGATACGCAGTATTTT. Encoded protein: CSVEGGKGTDTQYF.

This clonotype showed up many times. This chain links TRBV5-8 with TRBJ1-5; 11 nucleotides line up with TRBD1. The germline CDR1 and CDR2 sequences are SGHTS and YDEGEE. Trimming cost V 5 bases and J 3 bases; bases outside gene matches: 10. There are 17 residues in the CDR3. As DNA, the CDR3 is TGTGCCAGCAGGTGGGACAGGGGGATGAGGAACAATCAGCCCCAGCATTTT. Amino acid sequence: CASRWDRGMRNNQPQHF.

The chain employs TRBV12-3 or TRBV12-4 and TRBJ2-1; maybe TRBD1 (7 bases). The CDR3 loop spans 14 amino acids. V gave up 3 bases and J gave up 8 bases, with 14 bases separating them. CDR3 DNA sequence: TGTGCCAGCAGTTTTCAGGGGGGCATGGATGAGCAGTTCTTC. Its protein product is CASSFQGGMDEQFF.

This clonotype was detected ten times or more. This rearrangement joins TRBV20-1 to TRBJ2-5; D may correspond to TRBD1 or TRBD2 (5 bases each). The germline V and J ends were trimmed by 1 base and 5 bases, with 8 bases remaining between them. This CDR3 has 12 residues. Germline CDR1 DFQATT, CDR2 SNEGSKA (reference sequence). For the CDR3, the DNA is TGCAGTGCTAGAGGGGACCTGGAGACCCAGTACTTC. Protein sequence: CSARGDLETQYF.

This clonotype appeared many times. J is TRBJ1-1 and V is TRBV5-1; 7 nucleotides line up with TRBD1. CDR3 length equals 13 residues. V was clipped by 3 bases and J by 5 bases; unmatched bases: 4. Germline values: CDR1 SGHRS, CDR2 YFSETQ. CDR3 amino acids: CASSYTGETEAFF. DNA of the CDR3: TGCGCCAGCAGCTATACAGGGGAAACTGAAGCTTTCTTT.

This clonotype has at least ten counts. The chain is built from TRBV20-1 and TRBJ1-6; D is possibly TRBD1 (5 bases). The germline V gene encodes CDR1 DFQATT and CDR2 SNEGSKA (reference sequence). The length of the CDR3 is 16 residues. V lost 0 bases, J lost 0 bases, and 9 bases lay in between. The chain's CDR3 is CSARDGGSSYNSPLHF. The CDR3 region has the DNA TGCAGTGCTAGAGATGGGGGGAGCTCCTATAATTCACCCCTCCACTTT.

Many counts were recorded for this clonotype. The chain is built from TRBV6-6 and TRBJ1-5, with no clear D. This CDR3 spans 12 amino acids. The germline V and J ends were trimmed by 5 bases and 4 bases, with 6 bases remaining between them. Germline CDR1 reads MNHNY; CDR2 reads SVGAGI (reference sequence). The CDR3 nucleotides read TGTGCCAGCAGTCCTTGGAATCAGCCCCAGCATTTT. Its protein product is CASSPWNQPQHF.

This clonotype was seen repeatedly, ten times or more. This chain links TRBV5-1 with TRBJ1-1; no clear D. The V end was cut by 1 base, the J end by 3 bases, with 10 bases between. The germline V gene encodes CDR1 SGHRS and CDR2 YFSETQ. The CDR3 spans 14 residues. The CDR3 DNA sequence: TGCGCCAGCAGCTTGCACGGTGGAGACACTGAAGCTTTCTTT. Protein: CASSLHGGDTEAFF.

This clonotype was recorded many times. The chain has TRBV5-4 and TRBJ2-3, with TRBD2 matching over 12 bases. The CDR3 extends over 14 amino acids. The junction had 3 bases not matched to a gene; V was cut back by 4 bases and J by 6 bases. Looked up from germline, CDR1 is SGHNT and CDR2 is YYREEE (reference sequence). CDR3 in amino acids: CASSAGLAGDTQYF. The CDR3 DNA sequence: TGTGCCAGCAGCGCCGGACTAGCGGGGGATACGCAGTATTTT.

The chain uses TRBV20-1 and TRBJ2-2; no firm D call. This CDR3 has 13 residues. With 1 base removed from V and 6 bases from J, the gap between germline ends came to 9 bases. Germline V lookup: CDR1 DFQATT, CDR2 SNEGSKA (reference sequence). The CDR3 region has the DNA TGCAGTGCTAGAGGGGTCGAGGCCGGGGAGCTGTTTTTT. Protein sequence: CSARGVEAGELFF.

Of note for this clonotype: A much larger clonotype is one base distant, so this may be a read error. The chain couples TRBV27 to TRBJ2-7, with D possibly being TRBD1 (6 bases). This CDR3 spans 12 amino acids. Germline loops: CDR1 MNHEY, CDR2 SMNVEV (reference sequence). V gave up 9 bases and J gave up 3 bases, with 12 bases separating them. DNA of the CDR3: TGTGCCAGTACCGGACAGTTCTACGAGCAGTACTTC. This gives the protein CASTGQFYEQYF.

J is TRBJ2-5 and V is TRBV20-1, with TRBD2 matching over 7 bases. This CDR3 spans 14 amino acids. Trimming cost V 3 bases and J 4 bases; bases outside gene matches: 8. Looked up from germline, CDR1 is DFQATT and CDR2 is SNEGSKA (reference sequence). The CDR3 protein is CSARVGGSGETQYF. The CDR3 region has the DNA TGCAGTGCTAGGGTCGGGGGGAGCGGAGAGACCCAGTACTTC.

This clonotype was recorded at least ten times. V is TRBV10-3 and J is TRBJ2-7; 12 bases match TRBD2. The CDR3 has 13 amino acids. Germline assignment: CDR1 ENHRY and CDR2 SYGVKD. The V and J ends lost 10 bases and 3 bases, in that order; junction bases with no gene match: 4. The CDR3 loop reads CATKLAGGYEQYF. The CDR3 nucleotides are TGTGCCACCAAACTAGCGGGGGGCTACGAGCAGTACTTC.